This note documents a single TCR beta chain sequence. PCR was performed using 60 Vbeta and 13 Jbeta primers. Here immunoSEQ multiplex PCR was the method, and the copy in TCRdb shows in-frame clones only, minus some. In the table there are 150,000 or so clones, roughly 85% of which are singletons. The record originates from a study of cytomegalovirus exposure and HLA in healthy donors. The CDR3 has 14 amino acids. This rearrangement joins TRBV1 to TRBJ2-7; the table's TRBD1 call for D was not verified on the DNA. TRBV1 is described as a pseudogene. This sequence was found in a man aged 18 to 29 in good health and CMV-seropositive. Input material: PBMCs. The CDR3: CTSSLTGISYEQYF. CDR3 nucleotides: TGCACCAGCAGCCTCACAGGGATCTCCTACGAGCAGTACTTC.